This TCR beta chain came from a study of Ad26.COV2.S vaccination and SARS-CoV-2 variants. Study-level information: Donor joined the COV1001 Ad26.COV2.S trial arm. Ad26.COV2.S was injected intramuscularly once or twice, 56 days apart. General observations from the study: Assessments of TCR breadth and depth may have underestimated the total T cell responses.

This CDR3 is built from 15 residues. V lost 6 bases to trimming and J lost 0 bases; unmatched junction nucleotides: 6. Germline-derived CDR1 and CDR2 are LGHDT and YNNKEL (reference sequence). A remark on this clone: Its antigen remains unidentified.

Stated treatment: 19 received Ad26.COV2.S at low or high dose, single or two shots; about 5 received placebo; per-sample allocation not given. Samples came from day 63 after the first vaccine or placebo injection. This vaccine is an Ad26 vector that expresses the Wuhan-strain SARS-CoV-2 spike. Measured with immunoSEQ multiplex PCR; TCRdb has only the in-frame clones, and not every one. The data contain around 270,000 clones, around 88% of them singletons. The TCR comes from a person between 18 and 65 years old who received the Ad26.COV2.S COVID-19 vaccine or a placebo. This chain links TRBV3-1 (or the pseudogene TRBV3-2) with TRBJ2-3; 7 nucleotides match TRBD1. The source was peripheral blood, collected in a trial of Ad26.COV2.S vaccine versus placebo. Here the CDR3 DNA reads TGTGCCAGCAGACACAGGGGTACTAGCACAGATACGCAGTATTTT. It encodes CASRHRGTSTDTQYF.